The T cell receptor (beta chain) under discussion was sequenced for a study of monozygotic twins with inflammatory bowel disease. Study-level results: Limited power may explain why concordant and discordant twins showed no difference in repertoire similarity. Data gave no support to a single strong signal or clonotype associated with IBD.

Remarks on this clonotype: Its target is unknown.

TCRdb reworked the 5' RACE reads into one entry per CDR3 protein, no DNA. The sample table includes some 440,000 distinct CDR3 sequences. The germline V gene encodes CDR1 SGDLS and CDR2 YYNGEE. There are 16 residues in the CDR3. The chain is built from TRBV9 and TRBJ2-1; TCRdb proposes TRBD1, but this gene call is untestable without DNA. The sequence was obtained from a human donor with ulcerative colitis or Crohn's disease, or a healthy co-twin of an affected twin (not recorded which). Sample: blood. The CDR3 protein is CASSLETDRGRREQFF.